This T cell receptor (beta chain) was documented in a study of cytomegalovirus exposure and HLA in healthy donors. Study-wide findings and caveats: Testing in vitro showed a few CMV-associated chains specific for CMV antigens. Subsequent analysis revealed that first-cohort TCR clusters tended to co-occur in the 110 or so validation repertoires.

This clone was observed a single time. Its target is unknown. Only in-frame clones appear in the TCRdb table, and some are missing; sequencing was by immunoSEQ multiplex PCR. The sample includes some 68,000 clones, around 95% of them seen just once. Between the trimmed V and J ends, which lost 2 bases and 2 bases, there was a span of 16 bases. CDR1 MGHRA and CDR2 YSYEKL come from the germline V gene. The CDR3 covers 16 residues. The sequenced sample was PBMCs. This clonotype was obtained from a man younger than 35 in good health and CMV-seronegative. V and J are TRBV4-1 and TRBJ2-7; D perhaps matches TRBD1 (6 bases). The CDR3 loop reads CASSQNLQGPAYEQYF. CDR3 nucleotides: TGCGCCAGCAGCCAAAACCTCCAGGGGCCTGCCTACGAGCAGTACTTC.